The rows below give T cell receptor beta chains drawn from one sample of a study of T cell changes during pregnancy in multiple sclerosis. Clones were read by immunoSEQ multiplex PCR, and TCRdb kept only the in-frame ones, dropping some. The data contain some 70,000 clones, almost 95% of them singletons. Material: CD8+ T cells from peripheral blood mononuclear cells, obtained in the third trimester of pregnancy. These receptors came from a female donor in good health, enrolled as a control in a pregnancy study. Each CDR3 is given with its conserved first and last residue. Fields, in order: CDR3 protein, CDR3 DNA, D gene, J gene, V gene, clone size. A D gene is named only where the DNA matches it firmly. Size is omitted from some rows. Given values are once, few, many or a class for expanded clones.

CASSYGGSYEQYF | TGTGCCAGCAGTTACGGCGGATCCTACGAGCAGTACTTC | NA | TRBJ2-7 | TRBV6-5 | NA
CASSVIAGGYNEQFF | TGTGCCAGTAGTGTAATAGCGGGGGGGTACAATGAGCAGTTCTTC | TRBD2 | TRBJ2-1 | TRBV19 | NA
CASSHTTGYEQYF | TGCGCCAGCAGCCACACGACAGGGTACGAGCAGTACTTC | TRBD1 | TRBJ2-7 | TRBV4-1 | once
CASSLTGLGSQYF | TGTGCCAGCAGTTTGACAGGGTTGGGATCGCAGTATTTT | TRBD1 | TRBJ2-3 | TRBV27 | NA
CASSDRTGAYGYTF | TGTGCCAGCAGTGATCGGACAGGGGCCTATGGCTACACCTTC | TRBD1 | TRBJ1-2 | TRBV27 | NA
CASSLEVGGGPQGIQYF | TGTGCCAGCAGCTTAGAGGTGGGCGGGGGGCCCCAGGGCATTCAGTACTTC | TRBD2 | TRBJ2-4 | TRBV7-8 | NA
CASSEIPKYEDHPSGELFF | TGTGCCAGCAGTGAGATTCCCAAGTATGAGGATCACCCTTCCGGGGAGCTGTTTTTT | NA | TRBJ2-2 | TRBV2 | NA
CASSEEDSSTDTQYF | TGTGCCAGCAGTGAAGAAGACAGTAGCACAGATACGCAGTATTTT | NA | TRBJ2-3 | TRBV6-4 | few
CASSPNTGFEQYF | TGTGCCAGCAGCCCTAACACAGGGTTCGAGCAGTACTTC | NA | TRBJ2-7 | TRBV7-9 | NA
CASSADRGRGYGYTF | TGCGCCAGCAGTGCCGACAGGGGGCGGGGGTATGGCTACACCTTC | TRBD1 | TRBJ1-2 | TRBV10-2 | once
CASSFMSGQLPNYGYTF | TGTGCCAGCAGCTTTATGTCGGGACAGCTTCCTAACTATGGCTACACCTTC | TRBD1 | TRBJ1-2 | TRBV7-9 | few
CASSLRGSPISGANVLTF | TGCGCCAGCAGCTTGAGGGGGTCACCGATCTCTGGGGCCAACGTCCTGACTTTC | NA | TRBJ2-6 | TRBV5-1 | NA
CASSGTGDYGYTF | TGTGCCAGCAGTGGGACAGGAGATTATGGCTACACCTTC | TRBD1 | TRBJ1-2 | TRBV25-1 | NA
CAWREGSTEAFF | TGTGCCTGGAGGGAGGGGAGCACTGAAGCTTTCTTT | NA | TRBJ1-1 | TRBV30 | few
CASSRDGGGGWTEAFF | TGTGCCAGCAGCCGAGACGGGGGCGGGGGGTGGACTGAAGCTTTCTTT | NA | TRBJ1-1 | TRBV7-8 | NA
CAISGTGTGKEGQETQYF | TGTGCCATCAGTGGTACCGGGACAGGGAAGGAGGGTCAAGAGACCCAGTACTTC | TRBD1 | TRBJ2-5 | TRBV10-3 | NA
CASSPTVSSNQPQHF | TGTGCCAGCAGCCCGACAGTGAGTAGCAATCAGCCCCAGCATTTT | NA | TRBJ1-5 | TRBV7-9 | NA
CASSQDTGGFEGVF | TGCGCCAGCAGCCAAGATACAGGGGGCTTTGAGGGTGTCTTT | TRBD1 | TRBJ1-1 | TRBV4-1 | NA
CASSQNRGNTEAFF | TGTGCCAGCAGCCAAAACCGAGGGAACACTGAAGCTTTCTTT | NA | TRBJ1-1 | TRBV11-1 | NA
CAISETDRGRRHGYTF | TGTGCCATCAGTGAAACTGACAGGGGCCGACGCCATGGCTACACCTTC | TRBD1 | TRBJ1-2 | TRBV10-3 | once
CASSQVVAGLDEQFF | TGTGCCAGCAGCCAAGTGGTGGCAGGGCTTGATGAGCAGTTCTTC | NA | TRBJ2-1 | TRBV14 | NA
CASSLGLNEQFF | TGTGCCAGCAGCTTAGGTCTAAATGAGCAGTTCTTC | NA | TRBJ2-1 | TRBV11-2 | NA
CASRSELATGELFF | TGTGCCAGCAGGTCTGAGTTAGCCACCGGGGAGCTGTTTTTT | NA | TRBJ2-2 | TRBV7-9 | NA
CASSPSRGMNTGELFF | TGCGCCAGCAGCCCGAGTCGGGGGATGAACACCGGGGAGCTGTTTTTT | NA | TRBJ2-2 | TRBV4-3 | NA
CASSGTGRGTGELFF | TGTGCCAGCAGTGGGACAGGGCGGGGAACCGGGGAGCTGTTTTTT | TRBD1 | TRBJ2-2 | TRBV6-6 | once
CASSQVSGTEAFF | TGCGCCAGCAGCCAAGTAAGCGGGACTGAAGCTTTCTTT | NA | TRBJ1-1 | TRBV4-3 | once